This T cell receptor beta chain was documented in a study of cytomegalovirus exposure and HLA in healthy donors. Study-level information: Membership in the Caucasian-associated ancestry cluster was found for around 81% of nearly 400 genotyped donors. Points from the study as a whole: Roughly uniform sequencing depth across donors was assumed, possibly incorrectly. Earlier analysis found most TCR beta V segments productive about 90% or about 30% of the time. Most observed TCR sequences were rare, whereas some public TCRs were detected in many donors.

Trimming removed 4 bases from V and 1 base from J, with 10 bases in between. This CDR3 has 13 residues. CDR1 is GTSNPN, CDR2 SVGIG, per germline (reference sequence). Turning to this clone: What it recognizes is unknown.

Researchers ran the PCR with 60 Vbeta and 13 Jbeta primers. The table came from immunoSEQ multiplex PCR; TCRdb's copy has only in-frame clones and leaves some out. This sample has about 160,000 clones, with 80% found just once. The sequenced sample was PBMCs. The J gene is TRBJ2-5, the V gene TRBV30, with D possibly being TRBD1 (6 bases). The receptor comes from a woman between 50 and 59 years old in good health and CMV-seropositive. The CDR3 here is CAWKGTPQETQYF. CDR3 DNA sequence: TGTGCCTGGAAGGGGACACCCCAAGAGACCCAGTACTTC.